This T cell receptor beta chain is drawn from a study of tissue T cells after allogeneic stem cell transplantation. Whole-study findings and limits: This small cohort was clinically heterogeneous, and sampling depth was a limitation.

A word on this clone: Its antigen is not known. These gene names are mouse names.

Sample time point: mouse harvest day 14 after allogeneic transplant. Each mouse received 10^7 T-cell-depleted marrow cells plus 10^6 splenic CD5+ T cells by tail vein. Survey-depth TCRbeta CDR3 sequencing reported V/J genes and productive frequencies. The assay was immunoSEQ multiplex PCR, and TCRdb's table has in-frame clones only and misses some. The table lists about 2,200 clones, 45% to 60% of them singletons. The sequencing sample was made of lymph node tissue. This TCR was recovered from a female BALB/c mouse given C57BL/6 T cells with graft-versus-host disease after an allogeneic hematopoietic cell transplant.

Partial CDR3 DNA: TGTGCAAGCAGCCCACAGGGGGCCGACACCCAGTAC. Translated, it gives CASSPQGADTQY. The CDR3 in its entirety is CASSPQGADTQYF. The chain couples TRBV16 to TRBJ2-5; 9 bases match TRBD1. The CDR3 end lies 1 residue beyond the end of the read and is filled in from the germline J gene. The length of the CDR3 is 13 residues. With V trimmed by 5 bases and J by 6 bases, 3 bases remained unmatched. Germline CDR1 and CDR2: SGHSA and FRNQAP.